This TCR beta chain was documented in a study of blood T cell repertoires in COVID-19. CDR3 length: 14 amino acids. The J segment lost 4 bases and the V segment lost 0 bases, leaving 3 bases of the junction unmatched. CDR1 and CDR2 (germline): SGHKS, YYEKEE (reference sequence). Sequencing used immunoSEQ multiplex PCR; TCRdb keeps in-frame clones, though not all of them. In the table there are fewer than 55,000 clones, 81% of which are singletons. This TCR came from a woman older than 75 with COVID-19, enrolled during active disease. The sample taken for sequencing was peripheral blood. The chain recombines TRBV5-5 with TRBJ2-7, with 8 positions matching TRBD1. Written as DNA, the CDR3 is TGTGCCAGCAGCTTGGGACAGGGGCGGTACGAGCAGTACTTC. This codes for CASSLGQGRYEQYF.